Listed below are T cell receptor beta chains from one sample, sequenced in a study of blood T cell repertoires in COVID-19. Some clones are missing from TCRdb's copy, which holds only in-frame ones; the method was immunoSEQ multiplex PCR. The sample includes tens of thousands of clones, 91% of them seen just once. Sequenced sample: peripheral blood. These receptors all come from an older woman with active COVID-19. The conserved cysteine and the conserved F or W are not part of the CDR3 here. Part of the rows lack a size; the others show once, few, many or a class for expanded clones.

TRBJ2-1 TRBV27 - ASSLQGSYNEQF
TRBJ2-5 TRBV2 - ASSEWDRETQY
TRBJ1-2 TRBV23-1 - ASSQSGGASLRSANYGYT
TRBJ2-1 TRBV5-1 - ASSLSLGLVNEQF
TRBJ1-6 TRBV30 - AWSQGRVLASSYNSPLH
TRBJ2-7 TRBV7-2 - ASSPDWSSYEQY
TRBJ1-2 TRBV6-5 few APREGHGYT
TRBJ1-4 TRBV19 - ASSRRARVYNEKLF
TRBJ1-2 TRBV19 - ASNLGRDGYT
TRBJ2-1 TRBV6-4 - ASSDSTRRGRYEQF
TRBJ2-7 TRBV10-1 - ASSLSGSGVHEQY
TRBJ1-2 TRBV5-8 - ASSLRGSAYGYT
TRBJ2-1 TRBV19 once ASSNPGIRGNEQF
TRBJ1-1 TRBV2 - ASRVQGLGGTEAF
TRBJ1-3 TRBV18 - ASSPRRGQGIYSGNTIY
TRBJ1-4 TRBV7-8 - ASSLFTGKNEKLF
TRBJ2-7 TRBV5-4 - ASSSGQGGSYEQY
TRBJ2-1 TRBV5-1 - ASTPRRGGAGAYNEQF
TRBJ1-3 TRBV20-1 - SASRGNTIY
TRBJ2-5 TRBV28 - ASRLWETQY
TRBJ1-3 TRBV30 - AGYRISGDTIY
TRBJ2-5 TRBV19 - ASSIAGALYGETQY
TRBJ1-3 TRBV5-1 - ASSLAGGTGNTIY
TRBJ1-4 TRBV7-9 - ASSLRDRVEKLF
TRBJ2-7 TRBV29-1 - SVVPLGTTYEQY
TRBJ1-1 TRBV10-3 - AIREQGTTLNTEAF
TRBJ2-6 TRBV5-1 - ASSLIRFSGANVLT
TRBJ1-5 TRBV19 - ASSYLAGQGKSQIRNQPQH
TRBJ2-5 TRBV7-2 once ASSLDLRLSETQY
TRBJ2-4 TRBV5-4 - ASSLVSRGSKNIQY
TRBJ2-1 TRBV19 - ASKRLAGGQNEQF
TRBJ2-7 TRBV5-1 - ASSQFSGATYEQY
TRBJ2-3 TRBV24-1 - ATSVVGGGDTQY
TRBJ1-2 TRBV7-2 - ASSLGGTTGEGLLA
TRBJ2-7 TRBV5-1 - ASSLVGSSYEQY
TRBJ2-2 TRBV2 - ASSATSGTNTGELF
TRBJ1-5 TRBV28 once ASSIPPARGAQH
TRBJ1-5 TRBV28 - ASSEQGAKVGNQPQH
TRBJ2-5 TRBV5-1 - ASSLAKETQY
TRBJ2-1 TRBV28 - ASSLITSGYNEQF
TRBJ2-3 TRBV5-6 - ASSSRLVAGLTDTQY
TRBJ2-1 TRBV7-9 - ASSIGLAGLMEQF
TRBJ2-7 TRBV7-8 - ASNTDRSGRARYEQY
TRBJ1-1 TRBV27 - ASSFRDRGEAF
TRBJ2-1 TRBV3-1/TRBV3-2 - ASSQVIRAGRNEQF
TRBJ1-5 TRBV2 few ASSDRDSGNQPQH
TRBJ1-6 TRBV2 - ASIPDRDPSPLH